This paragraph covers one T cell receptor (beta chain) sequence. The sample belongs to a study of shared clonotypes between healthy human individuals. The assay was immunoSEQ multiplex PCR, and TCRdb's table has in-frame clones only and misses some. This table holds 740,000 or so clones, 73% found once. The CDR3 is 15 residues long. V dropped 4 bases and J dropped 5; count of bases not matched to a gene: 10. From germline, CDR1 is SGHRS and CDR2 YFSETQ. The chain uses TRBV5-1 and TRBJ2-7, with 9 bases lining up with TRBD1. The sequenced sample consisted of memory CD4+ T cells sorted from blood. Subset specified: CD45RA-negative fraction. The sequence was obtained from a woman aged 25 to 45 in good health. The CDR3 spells CASSHLGQGGHEQYF. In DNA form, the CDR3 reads TGCGCCAGCAGCCATCTGGGACAGGGTGGCCACGAGCAGTACTTC.